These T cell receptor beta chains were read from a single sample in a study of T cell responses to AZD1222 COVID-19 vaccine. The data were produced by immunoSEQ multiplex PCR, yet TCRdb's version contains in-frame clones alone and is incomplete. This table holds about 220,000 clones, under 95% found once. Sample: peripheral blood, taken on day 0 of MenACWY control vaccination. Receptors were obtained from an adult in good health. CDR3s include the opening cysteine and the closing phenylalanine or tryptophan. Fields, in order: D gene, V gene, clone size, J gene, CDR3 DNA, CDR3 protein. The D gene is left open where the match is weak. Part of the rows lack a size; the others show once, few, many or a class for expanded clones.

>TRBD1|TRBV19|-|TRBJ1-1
TGTGCCAGTAGTACCCGGACAGGGAACACTGAAGCTTTCTTT
CASSTRTGNTEAFF
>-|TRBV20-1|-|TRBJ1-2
TGCAGTGCTAGTGTTGGCCCAGGGAAATATGGCTACACCTTC
CSASVGPGKYGYTF
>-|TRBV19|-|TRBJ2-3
TGTGCCAGTACTCCAGGTAGCACAGATACGCAGTATTTT
CASTPGSTDTQYF
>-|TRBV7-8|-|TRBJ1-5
TGTGCCAGCAGCTTACAGGGGACACAGCCCCAGCATTTT
CASSLQGTQPQHF
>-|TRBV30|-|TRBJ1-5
TGTGCCTGGAGTCGAGGGGATGGTCAGCCCCAGCATTTT
CAWSRGDGQPQHF
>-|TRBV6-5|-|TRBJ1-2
TGTGCCACTTACCTGGGGGTCGCCTATGGCTACACCTTC
CATYLGVAYGYTF
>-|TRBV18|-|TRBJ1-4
TGTGCCAGCTCACCTTTACCGCTCCTTTTAAATGAAAAACTGTTTTTT
CASSPLPLLLNEKLFF
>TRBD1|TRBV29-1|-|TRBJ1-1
TGCAGCGTTTCACAAACAGGGGGCAAGGGTGAAGCTTTCTTT
CSVSQTGGKGEAFF
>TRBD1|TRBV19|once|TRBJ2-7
TGTGCCAGTGCCGGGACAGGGACTTACGAGCAGTACTTC
CASAGTGTYEQYF
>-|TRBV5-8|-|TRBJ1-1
TGTGCCAGCAGCTTGAATCGGTTAGTCACGGAAGCTTTCTTT
CASSLNRLVTEAFF
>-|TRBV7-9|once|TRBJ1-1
TGTGCCAGCAGCTCCGTGAGTGGACTGAGTGAAGCTTTCTTT
CASSSVSGLSEAFF
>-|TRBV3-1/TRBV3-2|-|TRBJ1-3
TGTGCCAGCAGCCAAGATAGAGGGAGGGTGAACACCATATATTTT
CASSQDRGRVNTIYF
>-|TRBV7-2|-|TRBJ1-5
TGTGCCAGCAGCTCGGTAGGGGGAGAGGGAGTCCCCCAGCATTTT
CASSSVGGEGVPQHF
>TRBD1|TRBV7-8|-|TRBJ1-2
TGTGCCAGCAGCTTAGGTGGCAGGGGGCGAAACTATGGCTACACCTTC
CASSLGGRGRNYGYTF
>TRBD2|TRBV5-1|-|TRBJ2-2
TGCGCCAGCAGCCTAGGGACTAGCGGGGGGACCAACACCGGGGAGCTGTTTTTT
CASSLGTSGGTNTGELFF
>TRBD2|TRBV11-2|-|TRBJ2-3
TGTGCCAGCAGCACCTATAAAGCGGTTAGCGGGGGGCGCACAGATACGCAGTATTTT
CASSTYKAVSGGRTDTQYF
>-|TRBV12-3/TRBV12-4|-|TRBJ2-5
TGTGCCAGCAGTTTAAGCAGCCAAGAGACCCAGTACTTC
CASSLSSQETQYF
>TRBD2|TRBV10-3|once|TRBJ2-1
TGTGCCATCAGTGACAGCGGGGGCTCCGGGGTGGTGGGTGAGCAGTTCTTC
CAISDSGGSGVVGEQFF
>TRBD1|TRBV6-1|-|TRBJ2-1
TGTGCCAGCAGTGAAGTCCCGGGACAGGGGCGCAATGAGCAGTTCTTC
CASSEVPGQGRNEQFF
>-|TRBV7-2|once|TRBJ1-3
TGTGCCAGCAGCTCGACAGCTCCCTCTGGAAACACCATATATTTT
CASSSTAPSGNTIYF
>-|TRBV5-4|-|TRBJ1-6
TGTGCCAGCAGCTTACCCCCAGGGATTGGATCACCCCTCCACTTT
CASSLPPGIGSPLHF
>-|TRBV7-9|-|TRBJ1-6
TGTGCCAGCAGCTTAACAGGACCTAATTCACCCCTCCACTTT
CASSLTGPNSPLHF
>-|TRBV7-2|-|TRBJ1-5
TGTGCCAGCAGCTTAGGACAGCTAAATAGCAATCAGCCCCAGCATTTT
CASSLGQLNSNQPQHF
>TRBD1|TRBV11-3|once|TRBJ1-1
TGTGCCAGCAGCCTCAGGGGGAACCTGAACACTGAAGCTTTCTTT
CASSLRGNLNTEAFF
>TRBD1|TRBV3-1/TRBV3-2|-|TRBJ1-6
TGTGCCAGCAGCCAAGAAGCTTGGACAGGAGGCGTCTCACCCCTCCACTTT
CASSQEAWTGGVSPLHF
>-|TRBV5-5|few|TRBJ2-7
TGTGCCAGCAGCTTATCTAGGCAGTCCTACGAGCAGTACTTC
CASSLSRQSYEQYF
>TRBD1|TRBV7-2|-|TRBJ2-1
TGTGCCAGCAGCACGGGACAGCCATACAATGAGCAGTTCTTC
CASSTGQPYNEQFF
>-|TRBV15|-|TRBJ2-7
TGTGCCACCAGCAGAGGTACTGCCGAGAAGCAGTACTTC
CATSRGTAEKQYF
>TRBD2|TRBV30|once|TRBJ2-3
TGTGCCTGGAGTGTTGGACTAGCGGGGAGGGCAGATACGCAGTATTTT
CAWSVGLAGRADTQYF
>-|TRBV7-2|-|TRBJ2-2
TGTGCCAGCAGCTTTAAGGGGCGCGAGACCGGGGAGCTGTTTTTT
CASSFKGRETGELFF
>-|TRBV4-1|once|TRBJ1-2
TGCGCCAGCAGCCAAGTCCAGGGTAATGCCTATGGCTACACCTTC
CASSQVQGNAYGYTF
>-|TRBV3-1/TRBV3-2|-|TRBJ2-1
TGTGCCAGCAGCCAAGCGCCCCTTAGACTAGACAATGAGCAGTTCTTC
CASSQAPLRLDNEQFF
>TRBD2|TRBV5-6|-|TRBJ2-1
TGTGCCAGCAGCCGCGCTATGGCTAGCGGTGAGCAGTTCTTC
CASSRAMASGEQFF
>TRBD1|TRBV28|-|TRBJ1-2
TGTGCCAGCAGCCCTACACAGGGGTTAGGAGACACCTTC
CASSPTQGLGDTF
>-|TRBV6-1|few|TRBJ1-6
TGTGCCAGCAGTGAAGCCGGGGCAGGGGACTCACCCCTCCACTTT
CASSEAGAGDSPLHF
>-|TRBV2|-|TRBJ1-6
TGTGCCAGCAGTAGACAGAGCTCCTATAATTCACCCCTCCACTTT
CASSRQSSYNSPLHF
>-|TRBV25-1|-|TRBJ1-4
TGTGCCAGCAGTGAATCCCCGACAGCAACTAATGAAAAACTGTTTTTT
CASSESPTATNEKLFF
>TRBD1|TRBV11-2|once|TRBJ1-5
TGTGCCAGCAGCCGCGATTTGGGACAGATAAATCAGCCCCAGCATTTT
CASSRDLGQINQPQHF
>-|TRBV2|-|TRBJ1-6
TGTGCCAGCAGTTCGGACACAATCTATAATTCACCCCTCCACTTT
CASSSDTIYNSPLHF
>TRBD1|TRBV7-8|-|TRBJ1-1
TGTGCCAGCAGGACAGGGGGGACTGAAGCTTTCTTT
CASRTGGTEAFF
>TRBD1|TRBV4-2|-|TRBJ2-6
TGTGCCAGCAGCCAAGATAAAGGGACAGGGGGCGCTGGGGCCAACGTCCTGACTTTC
CASSQDKGTGGAGANVLTF